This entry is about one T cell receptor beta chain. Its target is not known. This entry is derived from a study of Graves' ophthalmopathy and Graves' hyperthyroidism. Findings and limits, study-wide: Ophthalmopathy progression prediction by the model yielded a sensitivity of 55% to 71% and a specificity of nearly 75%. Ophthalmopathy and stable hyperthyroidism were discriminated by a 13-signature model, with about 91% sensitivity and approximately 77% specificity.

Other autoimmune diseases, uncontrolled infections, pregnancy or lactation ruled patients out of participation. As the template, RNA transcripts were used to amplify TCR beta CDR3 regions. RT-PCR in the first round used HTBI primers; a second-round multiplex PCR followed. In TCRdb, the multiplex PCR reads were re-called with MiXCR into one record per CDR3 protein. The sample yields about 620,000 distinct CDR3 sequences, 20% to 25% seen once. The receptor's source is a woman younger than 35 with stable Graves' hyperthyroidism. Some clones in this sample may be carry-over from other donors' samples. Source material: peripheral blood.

CDR3 sequence (DNA): TGCGCCAGCAGCTTGTTACTGGGCGGTCAGCCCCAGCATTTT. The encoded protein is CASSLLLGGQPQHF. The chain couples TRBV5-1 to TRBJ1-5; D is unresolved. The ends were cut back, 1 base at V and 6 bases at J, with 11 bases in the middle. Per germline, CDR1 SGHRS and CDR2 YFSETQ. This CDR3 has 14 amino acids.